Here is one T cell receptor (beta chain) with its context. Ten or more counts support this clone. Its antigen target is currently unknown. Within one base of it there is no much larger clone, and no base qualities were kept. At diagnosis, tumor, uninvolved tumor-adjacent lung and peripheral blood were collected and then preserved as a mix of FFPE and fresh-frozen material. The germline ends are 16 bases apart after V is trimmed by 3 bases and J by 6 bases. Reading from cysteine to phenylalanine, the CDR3 counts 14 amino acids. Of the read, only the CDR3 DNA is kept; its 42 bases are in frame from base 1. The germline V gene supplies CDR1 SGDLS and CDR2 YYNGEE. The data were taken from a study of T cells in localized non-small cell lung cancer (dated by TCRdb to the early 2020s). Study-level background: The study examined T cell repertoires in a few hundred patients with early-stage NSCLC and compared tumors with uninvolved tumor-adjacent lungs. The cohort consisted of under 300 treatment-naive NSCLC patients whose localized lung tumors had been resected. The mean age of the NSCLC patients was about 64 years, with 130 or so men and about a hundred women. Overall study results and their limits: A median of around 50 of the top 100 tumor clones were detected in paired uninvolved adjacent lung, and under 30 of these tumor clones were also found among the top 100 clones of the paired uninvolved adjacent lung. Longer overall survival was associated with higher blood T cell density, whereas shorter survival was associated with higher adjacent-lung clonality. Because of the exploratory design, TCR variables were selected using unadjusted p-values without false-discovery rate correction. The highest T cell clonality was observed in uninvolved tumor-adjacent lung, where clonality exceeded that of tumor, suggesting that antigenic responses were more focused in uninvolved tumor-adjacent lung. Because multi-region tumor sequencing was not done, intratumor heterogeneity could not be ruled out.

TCR beta CDR3 regions were sequenced from DNA using the immunoSEQ Assay. As for how the authors treated the data: T cell density was computed as TCR beta template counts normalized to usable DNA estimated by amplifying housekeeping genes. Richness was estimated with the preseqR package, extrapolating to 400,000 templates for PBMC samples and 120,000 templates for tissue samples. Clonality was calculated as one minus Pielou's evenness. Tissue-enriched TCRs were identified by differential abundance testing using productive amino-acid clonotypes, minimum total count 5 and alpha 0.1. Repertoire overlap between compartments was quantified with the Jaccard Index and Morisita Overlap Index. GLIPH grouped TCR beta CDR3s together with public tetramer-defined viral CDR3s, and a viral motif had to include at least three viral sequences and show V-gene enrichment. The table comes from immuneACCESS by way of TCRdb, which keeps in-frame sequences with V and J called. Part of the clones is missing from these tables; in studies checked, under half for an unresolved V gene and the rest for unknown reasons. V, J and clone size are those of that table, while D and trimming were read from the DNA. For this sample the table gives a few thousand clones, of which approximately 24% were detected only once. Under 20% of the sample comes from the top ten.

The V gene is TRBV9 and the J gene is TRBJ2-7; the D match is possibly TRBD1 or TRBD2, with 7 bases aligned in each. The sequenced sample was lung tumor tissue, obtained before any cancer treatment. The origin of this receptor is a man aged 35-69 years with stage II squamous cell lung carcinoma. For the CDR3, the sequence is CASSARGGPVEQYF. The nucleotide sequence reads TGTGCCAGCAGCGCCAGGGGGGGACCCGTCGAGCAGTACTTC.